The next 16 T cell receptor beta chains were all read from a single sample in a study of CD8+ T cells in alopecia areata. Stated treatment: oral pan-JAK inhibitor, 5-10 mg twice daily. As the sequencing template, cDNA was produced by extracting RNA and reverse transcribing it. Profiling relied on immunoSEQ multiplex PCR, and the TCRdb table lists in-frame clones only, not all of them. The table records about 210,000 clones, under 40% of them present only once. Here the sequenced sample was CD4+ T cells sorted from blood, taken at approximately week 30, from a patient treated with tofacitinib. The receptors originated from a human donor with alopecia areata.

Only a few counts were recorded for this clone. The chain combines TRBV30 with TRBJ2-2; maybe TRBD2 (5 bases). V was trimmed by 2 bases and J by 3 bases, leaving 10 bases between them. Germline loops: CDR1 GTSNPN, CDR2 SVGIG (reference sequence). The length of the CDR3 is 14 residues. The CDR3 nucleotides read TGTGCCTGGAGTCTACTACTAGACACCGGGGAGCTGTTTTTT. Protein sequence: CAWSLLLDTGELFF.

This clone turned up a few times. Other DNA sequences of this sample code for an identical CDR3. The rearrangement links TRBV9 to TRBJ1-5; D gene unclear. Germline V lookup: CDR1 SGDLS, CDR2 YYNGEE. There are 13 residues in the CDR3. V lost 2 bases to trimming and J lost 3 bases, with 6 bases between them. The CDR3 bases are TGTGCCAGCAGCGTGCAGGACAATCAGCCCCAGCATTTT. Translated: CASSVQDNQPQHF.

V and J are TRBV5-1 and TRBJ2-2, with D tentatively TRBD1 (6 bases). The CDR3 length is 14 residues. The V gene's germline CDR1 is SGHRS and CDR2 YFSETQ. Trimming took 1 base from V and 4 from J, leaving 8 bases between them. CDR3 loop: CASSLSTGTGELFF. The CDR3 DNA reads as TGCGCCAGCAGCTTGTCGACAGGCACCGGGGAGCTGTTTTTT. Full variable domain (rest looked up from reference TRBV5-1 and TRBJ2-2): KAGVTQTPRYLIKTRGQQVTLSCSPISGHRSVSWYQQTPGQGLQFLFEYFSETQRNKGNFPGRFSGRQFSNSRSEMNVSTLELGDSALYLCASSLSTGTGELFFGEGSRLTVL.

J is TRBJ1-1 and V is TRBV5-1; no definite D call. Germline CDR1 is SGHRS and CDR2 is YFSETQ. V shed 0 bases and J shed 7 bases, with 10 bases lying between them. CDR3 length equals 13 residues. The CDR3 loop is CASSLDGESEAFF. DNA of the CDR3: TGCGCCAGCAGCTTGGACGGGGAGAGTGAAGCTTTCTTT. The full variable domain, with the rest looked up from reference TRBV5-1 and TRBJ1-1, is KAGVTQTPRYLIKTRGQQVTLSCSPISGHRSVSWYQQTPGQGLQFLFEYFSETQRNKGNFPGRFSGRQFSNSRSEMNVSTLELGDSALYLCASSLDGESEAFFGQGTRLTVV.

The V and J genes are TRBV19 and TRBJ2-2; 8 positions agree with TRBD1. V was pared by 6 bases and J by 3 bases, with 3 bases of the junction left unmatched. Germline V lookup: CDR1 LNHDA, CDR2 SQIVND (reference sequence). CDR3 size: 14 residues. The CDR3 DNA sequence: TGTGCCAGTAGCCGACAGGGGTACACCGGGGAGCTGTTTTTT. It is translated as CASSRQGYTGELFF.

This chain joins TRBV6-5 and TRBJ2-1, with D possibly TRBD2 on 5 matching bases. There are 14 residues in the CDR3. Germline V CDR1 and CDR2: MNHEY, SVGAGI. V was cut by 2 bases and J by 9 bases, with 14 bases left in between. The CDR3 loop reads CASSYLSRRSEQFF. CDR3 sequence (DNA): TGTGCCAGCAGTTACCTCTCCCGGAGGAGTGAGCAGTTCTTC.

The chain links TRBV5-4 to TRBJ1-3; TRBD1 is a possible D gene (5 bases). V lost 5 bases to trimming and J lost 4 bases, with 16 bases between them. CDR1 SGHNT and CDR2 YYREEE come from the germline V gene (reference sequence). The CDR3 loop spans 15 amino acids. CDR3 nucleotide sequence: TGTGCCAGCAGTCCGACAGTCGAGGGAGGAAACACCATATATTTT. Translating it yields CASSPTVEGGNTIYF. The complete variable domain, with remaining parts taken from reference TRBV5-4 and TRBJ1-3, reads ETGVTQSPTHLIKTRGQQVTLRCSSQSGHNTVSWYQQALGQGPQFIFQYYREEENGRGNFPPRFSGLQFPNYSSELNVNALELDDSALYLCASSPTVEGGNTIYFGEGSWLTVV.

This clone has just a few counts. The chain links TRBV7-9 to TRBJ1-2; a weak D match, TRBD1 (6 bases). Germline V lookup: CDR1 SEHNR, CDR2 FQNEAQ (reference sequence). The CDR3 runs to 15 residues. V lost 4 bases and J 0 bases, leaving 12 bases between the germline ends. For the CDR3, the DNA is TGTGCCAGCAGCTCGTCTGGACAGCCTAACTATGGCTACACCTTC. Its translation is CASSSSGQPNYGYTF.

This clone was detected a few times. The genes are TRBV7-8 and TRBJ2-5; unclear D gene. The J call is doubtful: the DNA matches TRBJ2-7 better. The germline V gene has CDR1 SGHVS and CDR2 FQNEAQ. The CDR3 loop spans 13 amino acids. The CDR3 loop is CASSSTYSYEQYF. DNA for the CDR3: TGTGCCAGCAGCTCCACATACTCCTACGAGCAGTACTTC.

This clone came up a few times. The chain links TRBV29-1 to TRBJ2-5, with D unresolved. This CDR3 contains 13 residues. From germline, CDR1 is SQVTM and CDR2 ANQGSEA. The V end lost 3 bases, the J end lost 5 bases, and 13 bases lay between the germline ends. CDR3: CSVDAQVEETQYF. For the CDR3, the DNA is TGCAGCGTTGATGCGCAGGTCGAGGAGACCCAGTACTTC.

In this sample, this clone turned up a few times. DNA for the CDR3: TGTGCCAGCAGCTTAATCGGGAGCACAGATACGCAGTATTTT. Translation gives CASSLIGSTDTQYF. This sequence joins TRBV7-3 and TRBJ2-3; no clear D. Deletions cut 1 base from V and 0 bases from J, with 5 bases between. The CDR3 is 14 residues long. CDR1 SGHTA and CDR2 FQGTGA come from the germline V gene.

The J gene is TRBJ2-5, the V gene TRBV29-1; D unclear. Germline loops: CDR1 SQVTM, CDR2 ANQGSEA. CDR3 length: 13 amino acids. V gave up 4 bases and J gave up 5 bases, with 14 bases separating them. In nucleotides, the CDR3 is TGCAGCGTTGGCTCAAAATTAAGGGAGACCCAGTACTTC. Encoded protein: CSVGSKLRETQYF.

The genes are TRBV6-6 and TRBJ2-1; D gene unclear. The CDR3 spans 14 residues. Trimming removed 7 bases from V and 5 bases from J, with 15 bases in between. Germline V gene sequence: CDR1 MNHNY, CDR2 SVGAGI (reference sequence). CDR3 residues: CASINSGGNNEQFF. The CDR3 nucleotides are TGTGCCAGCATCAACTCCGGCGGAAACAATGAGCAGTTCTTC.

The rearrangement joins TRBV14 to TRBJ2-1; 7 nucleotides agree with TRBD2. The length of the CDR3 is 16 residues. V dropped 4 bases and J dropped 0; count of bases not matched to a gene: 6. The germline V gene encodes CDR1 SGHDN and CDR2 FVKESK. The CDR3 loop is CASSRTTGGSYNEQFF. The DNA for the CDR3 is TGTGCCAGCAGCCGCACCACGGGAGGCTCCTACAATGAGCAGTTCTTC.

The genes are TRBV6-5 and TRBJ1-1; 7 bases fit TRBD1. This CDR3 spans 14 amino acids. J lost 11 bases, V lost 5 bases, and 14 bases had no gene match. In germline, CDR1 is MNHEY, CDR2 SVGAGI. The CDR3 loop is CASSPPGRGARAFF. The CDR3 bases are TGTGCCAGCAGTCCACCTGGCAGGGGGGCCCGCGCTTTCTTT.

V is TRBV5-1 and J is TRBJ1-6; D remains ambiguous. Germline-derived CDR1 and CDR2 are SGHRS and YFSETQ. The CDR3 contains 16 residues. The V and J ends lost 4 bases and 9 bases respectively, with 20 bases between them. The CDR3 DNA reads TGCGCCAGCAGCGAACAAGGGCGGAGGGAGAGTTCACCCCTCCACTTT. This sequence encodes CASSEQGRRESSPLHF.